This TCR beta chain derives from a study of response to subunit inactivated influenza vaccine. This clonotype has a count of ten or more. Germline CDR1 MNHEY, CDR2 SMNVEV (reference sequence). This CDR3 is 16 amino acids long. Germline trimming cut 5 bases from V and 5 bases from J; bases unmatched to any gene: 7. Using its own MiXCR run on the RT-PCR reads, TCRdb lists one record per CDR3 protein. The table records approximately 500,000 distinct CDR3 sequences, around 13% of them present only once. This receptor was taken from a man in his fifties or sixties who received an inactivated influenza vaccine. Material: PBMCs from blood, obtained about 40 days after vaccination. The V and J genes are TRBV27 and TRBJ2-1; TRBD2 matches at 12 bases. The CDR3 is CASSLRTSGNDNEQFF. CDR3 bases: TGTGCCAGCAGTCTCCGGACTAGCGGGAATGACAATGAGCAGTTCTTC.